This entry lists 24 T cell receptor beta chains sequenced from one sample in a study of patients and donors after allogeneic stem cell transplantation. MiXCR, run by TCRdb on the RT-PCR reads, gives a single entry per CDR3 protein. The table shows around 200,000 distinct CDR3 sequences, with 35% to 45% occurring only once. The sequenced sample consisted of blood, either unsorted or a sorted T cell fraction (not recorded which). These receptors originate from a human donor who was either an allogeneic HSCT recipient or a stem cell or donor lymphocyte infusion donor (not recorded which). It is not recorded whose cells these are; they may come from a transplant donor.

This chain connects TRBV3-1 to TRBJ1-5; D gene uncertain. Germline assignment: CDR1 LGHDT and CDR2 YNNKEL (reference sequence). The CDR3 sequence is 14 residues long. V was pared by 0 bases and J by 7 bases, with 10 bases between. DNA of the CDR3: TGTGCCAGCAGCCAAGATTCCGGGTCCCAGCCCCAGCATTTT. Translating it yields CASSQDSGSQPQHF.

This clonotype was detected a few times. The chain carries TRBV6-2 or TRBV6-3 and TRBJ2-2, with 12 nucleotides matching TRBD2. The junction had 4 bases not matched to a gene; V was cut back by 4 bases and J by 1 base. The CDR3 totals 17 residues. Germline-derived CDR1 and CDR2 are MNHEY and SVGEGT. The CDR3 nucleotides are TGTGCCAGCAGTTTCCGGACTAGCGGGGAGAACACCGGGGAGCTGTTTTTT. This translates into CASSFRTSGENTGELFF.

The genes are TRBV5-1 and TRBJ2-7; D is unclear. Germline V lookup: CDR1 SGHRS, CDR2 YFSETQ. This CDR3 has 11 amino acids. V shed 2 bases and J shed 3 bases, with 3 bases lying between them. The CDR3 region has the DNA TGCGCCAGCAGCTTATACTACGAGCAGTACTTC. Residues: CASSLYYEQYF. The variable domain in full, with the rest retrieved from reference TRBV5-1 and TRBJ2-7, is KAGVTQTPRYLIKTRGQQVTLSCSPISGHRSVSWYQQTPGQGLQFLFEYFSETQRNKGNFPGRFSGRQFSNSRSEMNVSTLELGDSALYLCASSLYYEQYFGPGTRLTVT.

This clonotype appeared a few times. The V gene is TRBV5-6, the J gene TRBJ2-7, with unresolved D. CDR3 size: 14 residues. V lost 4 bases, J lost 3 bases, and 14 bases lay in between. Germline V CDR1 and CDR2: SGHDT, YYEEEE. The CDR3 sequence: CASSPEVNRYEQYF. For the CDR3, the DNA is TGTGCCAGCAGCCCCGAAGTTAACCGCTACGAGCAGTACTTC.

This chain joins TRBV3-1 and TRBJ1-2, with TRBD1 as a possible D gene (5 bases). The CDR3 consists of 13 residues. Germline CDR1 and CDR2: LGHDT and YNNKEL (reference sequence). V was shortened by 6 bases and J by 7 bases, with 15 bases between the two germline ends. The CDR3 region is CASSRTGRGGYTF. The DNA for the CDR3 is TGTGCCAGCAGTCGGACGGGGCGTGGTGGCTACACCTTC.

The CDR3 bases are TGTGCCAGCAGCCCCGACATTCTCCTAGCGGAGTCCTACGAGCAGTACTTC. Translated, it gives CASSPDILLAESYEQYF. V gene TRBV6-5 combines with J gene TRBJ2-7; TRBD2 matches at 7 bases. J lost 1 base, V lost 6 bases, and 15 bases had no gene match. Germline values: CDR1 MNHEY, CDR2 SVGAGI. The CDR3 totals 17 residues.

This clonotype came up once. CDR3 sequence (DNA): TGCGCCAGCAGCCCCCTCCAAGGGGCCCACTACGAGCAGTACTTC. This codes for CASSPLQGAHYEQYF. This chain links TRBV5-1 with TRBJ2-7; D perhaps matches TRBD1 (5 bases). The CDR3 sequence is 15 residues long. V was clipped by 4 bases and J by 3 bases, with 17 bases between them. Germline V gene sequence: CDR1 SGHRS, CDR2 YFSETQ.

The V gene is TRBV6-6, the J gene TRBJ1-2; TRBD1 might be the D (5 bases). Trimming pared 6 bases from V and 4 bases from J, leaving 21 bases between. The CDR3 is 16 amino acids. Germline V lookup: CDR1 MNHNY, CDR2 SVGAGI (reference sequence). DNA for the CDR3: TGTGCCAGCAGCCGTCCCGGGACCTTAGTGGTCTATGGCTACACCTTC. It codes for CASSRPGTLVVYGYTF.

This clonotype was observed a few times. The V gene is TRBV10-3, the J gene TRBJ2-1; D gene uncertain. V was cut by 2 bases and J by 5 bases, with 10 bases left in between. Germline V gene lookup returns CDR1 ENHRY and CDR2 SYGVKD. CDR3 length equals 14 residues. CDR3 sequence reads: CAISEMVGDNEQFF. CDR3 in DNA: TGTGCCATCAGTGAGATGGTGGGTGACAATGAGCAGTTCTTC.

The V call is TRBV7-6, the J call TRBJ2-3; D is perhaps TRBD1 or TRBD2 (5 bases each). Germline V CDR1 and CDR2: SGHVS, FNYEAQ. CDR3 length equals 16 residues. Between the trimmed V and J ends, which lost 2 bases and 2 bases, there was a span of 14 bases. The CDR3: CASSLSWQGDTDTQYF. The CDR3 bases are TGTGCCAGCAGCTTATCCTGGCAGGGAGACACAGATACGCAGTATTTT.

The chain combines TRBV20-1 with TRBJ2-7; maybe TRBD2 (5 bases). Looked up from germline, CDR1 is DFQATT and CDR2 is SNEGSKA (reference sequence). CDR3 length: 15 amino acids. V was cut by 0 bases and J by 2 bases, with 14 bases left in between. The chain's CDR3 is CSARDLRGLAYEQYF. The CDR3 DNA is TGCAGTGCTAGAGATCTAAGAGGGTTGGCCTACGAGCAGTACTTC.

The chain carries TRBV5-6 and TRBJ2-5; tentatively, D is TRBD2 (6 bases). V lost 4 bases to trimming and J lost 7 bases, with 20 bases between them. Germline CDR1 reads SGHDT; CDR2 reads YYEEEE. The CDR3 is 15 residues long. CDR3 sequence: CASSPGRGKSGTQYF. Here the CDR3 DNA reads TGTGCCAGCAGCCCGGGCCGCGGGAAGTCAGGGACCCAGTACTTC.

The chain is built from TRBV3-1 and TRBJ1-1, with D possibly TRBD1 on 5 matching bases. Trimming removed 0 bases at V and 0 bases at J, with 11 bases between. The germline gives CDR1 LGHDT, CDR2 YNNKEL (reference sequence). The CDR3 has 16 amino acids. DNA of the CDR3: TGTGCCAGCAGCCAAGATTCGGGGCGTATGAACACTGAAGCTTTCTTT. It translates to CASSQDSGRMNTEAFF.

This clonotype has just a few counts. The chain combines TRBV20-1 with TRBJ1-6; TRBD1 might be the D (6 bases). Germline V gene lookup returns CDR1 DFQATT and CDR2 SNEGSKA (reference sequence). The CDR3 has 13 amino acids. CDR3 DNA: TGCAGGGGAGGGACCAGGGGTAATTCACCCCTCCACTTT. It translates to CRGGTRGNSPLHF.

CDR3 sequence reads: CASLGHPGTETQYF. The CDR3 DNA sequence: TGCGCCAGCTTGGGTCATCCAGGGACGGAGACCCAGTACTTC. V is TRBV5-1 and J is TRBJ2-5, with D possibly called TRBD1 or TRBD2 (5 bases each). V gave up 7 bases and J gave up 5 bases, with 18 bases separating them. Germline loops: CDR1 SGHRS, CDR2 YFSETQ. The CDR3 spans 14 residues.

This rearrangement joins TRBV6-6 to TRBJ1-5, with D possibly being TRBD1 (5 bases). V was cut by 4 bases and J by 2 bases, with 9 bases left in between. Germline V gives CDR1 MNHNY, CDR2 SVGAGI (reference sequence). The CDR3 is 14 residues long. The CDR3 reads CASSLDTGNQPQHF. DNA for the CDR3: TGTGCCAGCAGTTTGGACACGGGCAATCAGCCCCAGCATTTT.

This clonotype showed up just a few times. The rearrangement links TRBV7-9 to TRBJ1-2; D unclear. The CDR3 loop spans 14 amino acids. V lost 4 bases, J lost 8 bases, and 17 bases lay in between. The germline gives CDR1 SEHNR, CDR2 FQNEAQ (reference sequence). CDR3: CASSSWATSFGYTF. In nucleotides, the CDR3 is TGTGCCAGCAGCTCTTGGGCTACATCGTTCGGCTACACCTTC.

This clonotype appeared a few times. This sequence joins TRBV12-3 or TRBV12-4 and TRBJ1-6, with no clear D. The CDR3 extends over 15 amino acids. V was trimmed by 2 bases and J by 8 bases, leaving 13 bases between them. The CDR3 DNA reads as TGTGCCAGCAGTTTAACCAATTCACCCCATTCACCCCTCCACTTT. Translated: CASSLTNSPHSPLHF.

The chain employs TRBV5-1 and TRBJ2-7; no clear D gene. From germline, CDR1 is SGHRS and CDR2 YFSETQ. This CDR3 is 13 amino acids long. Trimming shortened V by 0 bases and J by 4 bases, and 8 bases separated the two germline ends. The CDR3 loop reads CASSLDKPYEQYF. The CDR3 region has the DNA TGCGCCAGCAGCTTGGACAAGCCTTACGAGCAGTACTTC.

The J gene is TRBJ2-5, the V gene TRBV5-1, with a tentative D call TRBD2 (6 bases). Germline-derived CDR1 and CDR2 are SGHRS and YFSETQ. Trimming cost V 0 bases and J 3 bases, with 9 bases left between them. The CDR3 extends over 14 amino acids. The CDR3 reads CASSLAGRKETQYF. CDR3 bases: TGCGCCAGCAGCTTGGCAGGGAGGAAAGAGACCCAGTACTTC.

The chain couples TRBV20-1 to TRBJ1-1; D perhaps matches TRBD1 (5 bases). Germline CDR1 and CDR2: DFQATT and SNEGSKA (reference sequence). The CDR3 has 13 amino acids. Trimming removed 3 bases from V and 4 bases from J, with 12 bases in between. CDR3 protein: CSASAVRGTEAFF. The CDR3 DNA is TGCAGTGCTAGTGCCGTTAGGGGCACTGAAGCTTTCTTT.

This sequence joins TRBV6-2 or TRBV6-3 and TRBJ2-7; 7 nucleotides line up with TRBD2. Germline V gene sequence: CDR1 MNHEY, CDR2 SVGEGT. The junction had 9 bases not matched to a gene; V was cut back by 7 bases and J by 0 bases. This CDR3 is 15 amino acids long. The DNA for the CDR3 is TGTGCCAGCATACGGGACTACCGGAGCTCCTACGAGCAGTACTTC. This encodes CASIRDYRSSYEQYF.

In the case of this clonotype: A junction boundary mismatches the germline segment, possibly from a read error. The rearrangement joins TRBV4-2 to TRBJ2-3; the D gene is possibly TRBD2 (5 bases). CDR3 length: 13 residues. From germline, CDR1 is LGHNA and CDR2 YNFKEQ. The chain's CDR3 is CASSQRGHDTQYF. CDR3 DNA sequence: TGTGCCAGCAGCCAGAGAGGGCACGATACGCAGTACTTT.

The gene calls are TRBV4-1 and TRBJ1-1; a possible D gene is TRBD1 (6 bases). The V gene's germline CDR1 is MGHRA and CDR2 YSYEKL. The CDR3 extends over 15 amino acids. V gave up 3 bases and J gave up 4 bases, with 15 bases separating them. CDR3 in amino acids: CASSQRRGVSTEAFF. The CDR3 region has the DNA TGCGCCAGCAGCCAGCGCAGGGGTGTGAGCACTGAAGCTTTCTTT.